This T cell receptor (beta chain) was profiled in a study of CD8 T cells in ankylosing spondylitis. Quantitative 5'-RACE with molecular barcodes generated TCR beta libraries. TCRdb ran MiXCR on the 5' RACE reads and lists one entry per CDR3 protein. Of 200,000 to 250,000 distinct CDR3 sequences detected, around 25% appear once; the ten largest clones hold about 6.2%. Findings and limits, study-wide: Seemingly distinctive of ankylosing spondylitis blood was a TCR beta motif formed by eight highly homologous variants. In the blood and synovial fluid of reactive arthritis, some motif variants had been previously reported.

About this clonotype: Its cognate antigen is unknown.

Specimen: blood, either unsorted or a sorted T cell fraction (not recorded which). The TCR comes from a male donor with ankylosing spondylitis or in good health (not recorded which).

In DNA form, the CDR3 reads TGCAGTGCGCCTCGGACTAGCGGGGGCAGCACAGATACGCAGTATTTT. Residues: CSAPRTSGGSTDTQYF. The genes are TRBV20-1 and TRBJ2-3; 13 bases line up with TRBD2. This CDR3 is built from 16 residues. CDR1 DFQATT and CDR2 SNEGSKA come from the germline V gene (reference sequence). With V trimmed by 6 bases and J by 0 bases, 6 bases remained unmatched.